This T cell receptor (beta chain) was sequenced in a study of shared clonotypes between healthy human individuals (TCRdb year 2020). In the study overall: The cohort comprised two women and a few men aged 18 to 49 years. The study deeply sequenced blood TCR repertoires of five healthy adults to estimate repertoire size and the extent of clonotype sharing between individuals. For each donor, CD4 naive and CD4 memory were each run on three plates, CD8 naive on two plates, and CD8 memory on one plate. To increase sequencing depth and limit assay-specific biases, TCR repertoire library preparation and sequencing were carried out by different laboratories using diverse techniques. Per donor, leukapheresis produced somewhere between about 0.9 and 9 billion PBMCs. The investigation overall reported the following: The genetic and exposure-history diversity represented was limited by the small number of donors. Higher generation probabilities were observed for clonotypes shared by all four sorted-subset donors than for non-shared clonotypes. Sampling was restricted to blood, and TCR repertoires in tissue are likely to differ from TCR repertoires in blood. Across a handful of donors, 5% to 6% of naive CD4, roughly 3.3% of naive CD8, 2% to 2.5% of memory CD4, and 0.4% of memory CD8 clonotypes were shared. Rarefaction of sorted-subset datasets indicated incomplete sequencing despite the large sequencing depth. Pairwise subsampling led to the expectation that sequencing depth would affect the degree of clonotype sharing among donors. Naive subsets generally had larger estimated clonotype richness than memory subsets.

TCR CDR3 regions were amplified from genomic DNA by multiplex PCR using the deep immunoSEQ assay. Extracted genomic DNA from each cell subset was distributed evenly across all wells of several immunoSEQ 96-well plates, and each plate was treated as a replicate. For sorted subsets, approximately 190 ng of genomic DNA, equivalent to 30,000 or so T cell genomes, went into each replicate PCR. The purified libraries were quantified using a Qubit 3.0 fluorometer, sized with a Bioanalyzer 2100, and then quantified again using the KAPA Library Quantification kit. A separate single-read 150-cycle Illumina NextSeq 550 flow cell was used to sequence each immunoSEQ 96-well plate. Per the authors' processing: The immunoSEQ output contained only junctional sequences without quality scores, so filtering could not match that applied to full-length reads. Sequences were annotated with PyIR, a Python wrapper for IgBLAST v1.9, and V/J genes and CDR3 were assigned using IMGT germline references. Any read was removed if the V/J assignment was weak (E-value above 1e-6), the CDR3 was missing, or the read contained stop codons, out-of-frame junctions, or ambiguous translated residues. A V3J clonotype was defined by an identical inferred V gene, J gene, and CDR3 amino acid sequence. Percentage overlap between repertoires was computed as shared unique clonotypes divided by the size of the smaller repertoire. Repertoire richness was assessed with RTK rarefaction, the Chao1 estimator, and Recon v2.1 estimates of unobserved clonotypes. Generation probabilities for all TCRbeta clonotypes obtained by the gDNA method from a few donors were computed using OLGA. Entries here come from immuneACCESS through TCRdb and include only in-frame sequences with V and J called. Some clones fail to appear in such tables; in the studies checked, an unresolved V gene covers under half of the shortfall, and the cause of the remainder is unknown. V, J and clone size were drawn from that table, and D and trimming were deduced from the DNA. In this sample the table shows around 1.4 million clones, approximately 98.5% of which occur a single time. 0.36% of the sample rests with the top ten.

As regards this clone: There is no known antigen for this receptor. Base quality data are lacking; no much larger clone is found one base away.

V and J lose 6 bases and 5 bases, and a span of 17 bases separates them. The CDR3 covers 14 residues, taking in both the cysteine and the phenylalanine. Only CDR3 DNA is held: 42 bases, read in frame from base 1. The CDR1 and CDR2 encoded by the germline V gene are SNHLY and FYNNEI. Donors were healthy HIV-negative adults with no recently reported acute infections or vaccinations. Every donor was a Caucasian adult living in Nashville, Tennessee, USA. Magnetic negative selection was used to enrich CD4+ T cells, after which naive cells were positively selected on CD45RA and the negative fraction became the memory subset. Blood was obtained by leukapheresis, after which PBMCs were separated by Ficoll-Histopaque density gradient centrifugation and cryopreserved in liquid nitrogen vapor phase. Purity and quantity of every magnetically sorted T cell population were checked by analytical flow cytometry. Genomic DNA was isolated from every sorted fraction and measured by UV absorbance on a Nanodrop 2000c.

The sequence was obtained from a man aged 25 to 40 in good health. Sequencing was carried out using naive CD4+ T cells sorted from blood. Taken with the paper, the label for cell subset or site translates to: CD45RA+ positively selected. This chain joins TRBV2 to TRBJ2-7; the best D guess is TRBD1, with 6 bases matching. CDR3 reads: CASSPLQGDHEQYF. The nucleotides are TGTGCCAGCAGCCCCCTACAGGGCGACCACGAGCAGTACTTC. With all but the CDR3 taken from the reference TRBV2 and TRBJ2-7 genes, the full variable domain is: EPEVTQTPSHQVTQMGQEVILRCVPISNHLYFYWYRQILGQKVEFLVSFYNNEISEKSEIFDDQFSVERPDGSNFTLKIRSTKLEDSAMYFCASSPLQGDHEQYFGPGTRLTVT.